Presented here are 25 T cell receptor beta chains from one specimen sequenced in a study of blood T cell repertoires in COVID-19. Libraries were prepared by immunoSEQ multiplex PCR; TCRdb keeps only in-frame clonotypes and omits some of them. The table lists about 230,000 clones, roughly 85% of them singletons. Sequenced: peripheral blood. The receptors here all came from a woman aged 70-85 years with active or convalescent COVID-19.

The chain recombines TRBV6-5 with TRBJ1-5; no firm D call. V was clipped by 0 bases and J by 4 bases, with 10 bases between them. This CDR3 has 15 amino acids. Germline CDR1 is MNHEY and CDR2 is SVGAGI. The CDR3 protein is CASSYSAGRNQPQHF. CDR3 sequence (DNA): TGTGCCAGCAGTTACTCAGCGGGCAGGAATCAGCCCCAGCATTTT.

This chain uses TRBV6-6 with TRBJ2-1; 8 bases map to TRBD1. CDR1 is MNHNY, CDR2 SVGAGI, per germline (reference sequence). This CDR3 is 16 amino acids long. The ends lost 6 bases at V and 0 bases at J; junction bases unmatched: 7. CDR3: CASSPGTGYSYNEQFF. CDR3 sequence (DNA): TGTGCCAGCAGCCCAGGGACAGGATACTCCTACAATGAGCAGTTCTTC.

The chain carries TRBV2 and TRBJ1-5, with TRBD1 as a possible D gene (5 bases). Germline V gene data show CDR1 as SNHLY and CDR2 as FYNNEI. V was clipped by 4 bases and J by 3 bases, with 7 bases between them. There are 13 residues in the CDR3. The CDR3 sequence: CASSAGYNQPQHF. The DNA of the CDR3 is TGTGCCAGCAGTGCAGGGTACAATCAGCCCCAGCATTTT.

The genes are TRBV4-2 and TRBJ1-2, with 7 bases lining up with TRBD1. CDR1 and CDR2 (germline): LGHNA, YNFKEQ. J lost 4 bases, V lost 0 bases, and 8 bases had no gene match. This CDR3 is built from 16 residues. CDR3: CASSQDSGQTTYGYTF. CDR3 sequence (DNA): TGTGCCAGCAGCCAAGATTCGGGACAGACCACCTATGGCTACACCTTC.

The V call is TRBV11-2, the J call TRBJ1-2; TRBD1 might be the D (6 bases). The germline CDR1 and CDR2 sequences are SGHAT and FQNNGV. The CDR3 length is 13 residues. V dropped 6 bases and J dropped 4 bases, with 12 bases sitting between them. CDR3 protein: CASRDSASYGYTF. The CDR3 coding sequence is TGTGCCAGCAGGGACAGTGCCTCCTATGGCTACACCTTC.

CDR3 DNA: TGTGCCAGCAGTTTAGAGGGGGCCGGACCCTATTCGAGCTACACCTTC. Its protein product is CASSLEGAGPYSSYTF. The chain couples TRBV28 to TRBJ1-2; 7 bases map to TRBD1. The CDR3 has 16 residues. From germline, CDR1 is MDHEN and CDR2 SYDVKM. After removal of 2 bases from V and 9 bases from J, the junction contained 15 bases not matched to a gene.

V is TRBV6-5 and J is TRBJ1-5, with D perhaps TRBD1 (6 bases). The CDR3 covers 14 residues. Germline CDR1 is MNHEY and CDR2 is SVGAGI. Trimming removed 6 bases at V and 1 base at J, with 10 bases between. This CDR3 reads CASRTGLSNQPQHF. The CDR3 DNA reads as TGTGCCAGCAGGACAGGTTTAAGCAATCAGCCCCAGCATTTT.

The CDR3 bases are TGCGCCAGCAGCTCCCAGGCAGGGATTCAGCCCCAGCATTTT. It is translated as CASSSQAGIQPQHF. This chain uses TRBV5-1 with TRBJ1-5; possible D gene TRBD1, 5 bases. This CDR3 is 14 amino acids long. Trimming took 3 bases from V and 6 from J, leaving 13 bases between them. The germline V gene has CDR1 SGHRS and CDR2 YFSETQ.

Here the CDR3 reads CASSLTAILNEKLFF. CDR3 nucleotides: TGTGCCAGCAGCCTTACCGCGATCCTTAATGAAAAACTGTTTTTT. The chain has TRBV3-1 (or the pseudogene TRBV3-2) and TRBJ1-4; no reliable D call. CDR1 LGHDT and CDR2 YNNKEL come from the germline V gene (reference sequence). The CDR3 totals 15 residues. Trimming took 4 bases from V and 4 from J, leaving 13 bases between them.

The CDR3 DNA is TGTGCCAGCAGGCGGGGGCCCCAAGAGACCCAGTACTTC. Protein product: CASRRGPQETQYF. The rearrangement links TRBV6-5 to TRBJ2-5; D may be TRBD2 (7 bases). From germline, CDR1 is MNHEY and CDR2 SVGAGI. V was cut by 6 bases and J by 1 base, with 9 bases left in between. There are 13 residues in the CDR3.

In its sample, this clone was seen once. A read error may account for a junction end that differs from germline. The V call is TRBV5-1, the J call TRBJ1-3, with 8 bases lining up with TRBD1. CDR3 length equals 14 residues. Germline V gene data show CDR1 as SGHRS and CDR2 as YFSETQ. The CDR3 spells CASSLQGAGDTIYF. DNA for the CDR3: TGCGCCAGCAGCTTGCAGGGGGCTGGAGACACCATATATTTT.

V gene TRBV15 combines with J gene TRBJ2-5, with D possibly TRBD2 on 5 matching bases. This CDR3 has 14 residues. Trimming removed 8 bases from V and 4 bases from J, with 17 bases in between. Germline-derived CDR1 and CDR2 are LNHNV and YYDKDF (reference sequence). The CDR3, as DNA: TGTGCCACCGCCCCGCGAGGGAGAGCAGAGACCCAGTACTTC. Translation: CATAPRGRAETQYF.

This chain connects TRBV6-1 to TRBJ2-7; a weak D match, TRBD2 (5 bases). The CDR3 sequence is 14 residues long. Trimming removed 0 bases from V and 4 bases from J, with 10 bases in between. The germline V gene has CDR1 MNHNS and CDR2 SASEGT. The CDR3 nucleotides are TGTGCCAGCAGTGAAGCCGGGGAATCATACGAGCAGTACTTC. This gives the protein CASSEAGESYEQYF.

This clone was seen a handful of times. The chain joins TRBV9 to TRBJ2-2; 7 bases agree with TRBD2. The CDR3 covers 15 residues. J lost 2 bases, V lost 0 bases, and 1 base had no gene match. The V gene's germline CDR1 is SGDLS and CDR2 YYNGEE. This CDR3 reads CASSVAGGNTGELFF. The CDR3 DNA reads as TGTGCCAGCAGCGTAGCGGGGGGAAACACCGGGGAGCTGTTTTTT.

This clone was found a few times. The chain joins TRBV10-3 to TRBJ1-2; TRBD1 might be the D (5 bases). Germline assignment: CDR1 ENHRY and CDR2 SYGVKD. V was clipped by 9 bases and J by 6 bases, with 23 bases between them. The CDR3 spans 15 residues. The CDR3 loop is CAMGGVTDGLDGYTF. The CDR3 nucleotides are TGTGCCATGGGGGGGGTGACAGACGGATTGGATGGCTACACCTTC.

The DNA of the CDR3 is TGTGCCAGCAGCCCGCGGGAGACCTCCTACGAGCAGTACTTC. This encodes CASSPRETSYEQYF. The chain couples TRBV7-8 to TRBJ2-7; 7 nucleotides align to TRBD2. CDR3 size: 14 residues. Trimming at V came to 5 bases and at J to 0 bases, leaving 4 bases not matched to a gene. Germline V lookup: CDR1 SGHVS, CDR2 FQNEAQ.

This clone was counted a single time. The chain couples TRBV6-2 or TRBV6-3 to TRBJ1-4; tentatively, D is TRBD1 (6 bases). The CDR3 length is 17 residues. CDR1 is MNHEY, CDR2 SVGEGT, per germline. Trimming removed 6 bases from V and 5 bases from J, with 22 bases in between. The CDR3 sequence is CASSHRAGWGQNEKLFF. The CDR3 DNA follows: TGTGCCAGCAGCCACCGGGCTGGGTGGGGACAAAATGAAAAACTGTTTTTT.

The chain combines TRBV7-8 with TRBJ2-5, with D possibly being TRBD2 (5 bases). CDR1 SGHVS and CDR2 FQNEAQ come from the germline V gene. This CDR3 is 15 amino acids long. Between the trimmed V and J ends, which lost 3 bases and 0 bases, there was a span of 11 bases. CDR3 sequence: CASSLAPDYQETQYF. For the CDR3, the DNA is TGTGCCAGCAGCTTGGCCCCGGACTACCAAGAGACCCAGTACTTC.

The chain has TRBV19 and TRBJ2-7, with 9 nucleotides matching TRBD1. Looked up from germline, CDR1 is LNHDA and CDR2 is SQIVND (reference sequence). V was clipped by 5 bases and J by 5 bases; unmatched bases: 7. This CDR3 is built from 14 residues. Here the CDR3 DNA reads TGTGCCAGTAGTGGGGACAGGGTGAGGCACGAGCAGTACTTC. Amino acids: CASSGDRVRHEQYF. The whole variable domain, remainder taken from reference TRBV19 and TRBJ2-7, is DGGITQSPKYLFRKEGQNVTLSCEQNLNHDAMYWYRQDPGQGLRLIYYSQIVNDFQKGDIAEGYSVSREKKESFPLTVTSAQKNPTAFYLCASSGDRVRHEQYFGPGTRLTVT.

This rearrangement joins TRBV3-1 (or the pseudogene TRBV3-2) to TRBJ2-3; 8 nucleotides align to TRBD1. V shed 0 bases, J shed 5 bases, and the junction held 4 bases outside the gene matches. This CDR3 comprises 15 residues. The germline gives CDR1 LGHDT, CDR2 YNNKEL (reference sequence). CDR3 loop: CASSQEDRGLDTQYF. The CDR3 region has the DNA TGTGCCAGCAGCCAAGAAGACAGGGGCTTAGATACGCAGTATTTT.

V usage is TRBV27 and J usage is TRBJ2-1; 10 bases map to TRBD2. Germline CDR1 is MNHEY and CDR2 is SMNVEV (reference sequence). The CDR3 has 15 residues. With 5 bases clipped from V and 3 bases from J, the junction kept 4 bases outside the gene matches. The CDR3: CASSQAGGVYNEQFF. Written as DNA, the CDR3 is TGTGCCAGCAGTCAAGCGGGAGGGGTCTACAATGAGCAGTTCTTC.

The V gene is TRBV3-1 (or the pseudogene TRBV3-2), the J gene TRBJ1-1; D is possibly TRBD1 (5 bases). Trimming stripped 1 base from V and 7 bases from J, with 16 bases between. Germline V CDR1 and CDR2: LGHDT, YNNKEL (reference sequence). The CDR3 is made up of 15 amino acids. CDR3 DNA sequence: TGTGCCAGCAGCCAAGGTGGCCTTCACGGGGGTGAAGCTTTCTTT. It codes for CASSQGGLHGGEAFF.

The chain joins TRBV6-6 to TRBJ1-5, with D unresolved. Looked up from germline, CDR1 is MNHNY and CDR2 is SVGAGI (reference sequence). Between the trimmed V and J ends, which lost 10 bases and 5 bases, there was a span of 15 bases. The CDR3 extends over 13 amino acids. CDR3 nucleotide sequence: TGTGCCATCGCGGGCGGAATCTATCAGCCCCAGCATTTT. It translates to CAIAGGIYQPQHF.

V usage is TRBV28 and J usage is TRBJ1-4; possibly TRBD1 for D (5 bases). CDR3 length equals 15 residues. CDR1 is MDHEN, CDR2 SYDVKM, per germline. V lost 7 bases and J lost 7, with 19 bases in between. The CDR3 loop is CASNVPTEAPEKLFF. The CDR3 DNA reads TGTGCCAGCAACGTTCCGACAGAGGCCCCTGAAAAACTGTTTTTT.

The chain couples TRBV3-1 (or the pseudogene TRBV3-2) to TRBJ1-6, with a possible D match to TRBD1 (5 bases). CDR1 LGHDT and CDR2 YNNKEL come from the germline V gene (reference sequence). This CDR3 spans 14 amino acids. Between the trimmed V and J ends, which lost 2 bases and 7 bases, there was a span of 9 bases. The CDR3 DNA is TGTGCCAGCAGCCAACCGGGACTGAATTCACCCCTCCACTTT. The encoded protein is CASSQPGLNSPLHF.